Listed here are 27 T cell receptor beta chains from one sample, sequenced in a study of T-cell memory formation after mild COVID-19. TCRdb passed the 5' RACE reads through MiXCR, listing each CDR3 protein once. This sample has about 390,000 distinct CDR3 sequences, with under 25% found just once. Sequenced sample: PBMCs or a T cell subset sorted from them (not recorded which). These receptors came from an adult woman who had mild COVID-19 (a few samples of this study predate the infection). Cell type and time point are not known.

The CDR3 DNA reads as TGTGCCAGCAGCAGTAGGGGGTGGCAAGAGACCCAGTACTTC. Amino acids: CASSSRGWQETQYF. The genes are TRBV7-9 and TRBJ2-5, with a weak D call TRBD1 (6 bases). Germline CDR1 reads SEHNR; CDR2 reads FQNEAQ (reference sequence). With 5 bases removed from V and 2 bases from J, the gap between germline ends came to 12 bases. There are 14 residues in the CDR3.

This clonotype has just a few counts. This chain links TRBV27 with TRBJ2-1, with 8 nucleotides matching TRBD1. The CDR3 is made up of 13 amino acids. With V trimmed by 4 bases and J by 12 bases, 8 bases remained unmatched. Germline CDR1 is MNHEY and CDR2 is SMNVEV (reference sequence). This chain's CDR3 is CASSSGQVARQFF. The CDR3 DNA reads TGTGCCAGCAGTTCGGGACAGGTCGCTCGGCAGTTCTTC.

The rearrangement uses TRBV20-1 and TRBJ2-1; 15 bases map to TRBD2. CDR3 length: 18 amino acids. The ends lost 0 bases at V and 4 bases at J; junction bases unmatched: 7. Germline assignment: CDR1 DFQATT and CDR2 SNEGSKA (reference sequence). Written as DNA, the CDR3 is TGCAGTGCTAGAGATGAGTGGGGGACTAGCGGGAGGTACAATGAGCAGTTCTTC. As protein: CSARDEWGTSGRYNEQFF.

This chain connects TRBV19 to TRBJ2-1; TRBD2 matches 7 bases. The germline gives CDR1 LNHDA, CDR2 SQIVND (reference sequence). Losses at the gene ends were 5 bases for V and 4 bases for J; bases not matched to a gene: 5. This CDR3 has 14 amino acids. CDR3 DNA: TGTGCCAGTAGTTTGGCTAGCGGTTACAATGAGCAGTTCTTC. Encoded protein: CASSLASGYNEQFF.

This rearrangement joins TRBV7-2 to TRBJ2-1; TRBD1 is a possible D gene (6 bases). Looked up from germline, CDR1 is SGHTA and CDR2 is FQGNSA. V lost 1 base and J 8 bases, leaving 21 bases between the germline ends. The CDR3 has 17 amino acids. The CDR3 nucleotides are TGTGCCAGCAGCTTAGGCCCTTACAGGGTTGGGGTGGATGAGCAGTTCTTC. Amino acids: CASSLGPYRVGVDEQFF.

This clonotype came up a few times. V is TRBV20-1 and J is TRBJ1-2; D may be TRBD1 (5 bases). Trimming cost V 3 bases and J 8 bases, with 13 bases left between them. Germline V gives CDR1 DFQATT, CDR2 SNEGSKA (reference sequence). The CDR3 is 12 residues long. Written as DNA, the CDR3 is TGCAGTGCTAGGGACACCTTTTTGGGCTACACCTTC. This sequence encodes CSARDTFLGYTF.

This clonotype was seen many times. CDR3 sequence reads: CASSLQEVHTEAFF. The CDR3 nucleotides read TGTGCCAGCAGTTTACAGGAAGTTCACACTGAAGCTTTCTTT. The V gene is TRBV12-3 or TRBV12-4, the J gene TRBJ1-1, with unresolved D. The V and J ends lost 2 bases and 3 bases respectively, with 10 bases between them. The CDR3 loop spans 14 amino acids.

This rearrangement joins TRBV7-6 to TRBJ2-2; TRBD1 is a possible D gene (6 bases). V was clipped by 5 bases and J by 4 bases, with 14 bases between them. The germline V gene encodes CDR1 SGHVS and CDR2 FNYEAQ. This CDR3 is 15 amino acids long. Written as DNA, the CDR3 is TGTGCCAGCAGCCTACAGGGAGTTGGCACCGGGGAGCTGTTTTTT. Translated, it gives CASSLQGVGTGELFF.

This clonotype was counted at least ten times. The chain carries TRBV12-3 or TRBV12-4 and TRBJ2-1, with TRBD2 identical over 10 bases. The CDR3 consists of 15 residues. The junction had 12 bases not matched to a gene; V was cut back by 8 bases and J by 8 bases. The CDR3 DNA reads TGTGCCAGCGGTCTATCCGGGACTAGCGCACATGAGCAGTTCTTC. Its protein is CASGLSGTSAHEQFF.

The V gene is TRBV20-1, the J gene TRBJ2-7; 8 positions match TRBD1. Germline V gene lookup returns CDR1 DFQATT and CDR2 SNEGSKA (reference sequence). V lost 2 bases and J lost 6; bases outside the gene matches: 6. The CDR3 is 13 amino acids. The CDR3 loop reads CSARPQGAGEQYF. CDR3 nucleotides: TGCAGTGCTAGACCCCAGGGGGCTGGCGAGCAGTACTTC.

This clonotype has just a few counts. The rearrangement uses TRBV5-1 and TRBJ2-3; the D gene could be TRBD1 or TRBD2 (6 bases each). With 0 bases removed from V and 2 bases from J, the gap between germline ends came to 16 bases. The CDR3 is made up of 17 amino acids. Germline V gene sequence: CDR1 SGHRS, CDR2 YFSETQ. DNA for the CDR3: TGCGCCAGCAGCTTGGCCGCTAGGGGGGAACCCACAGATACGCAGTATTTT. As protein: CASSLAARGEPTDTQYF. Drawing the rest from reference TRBV5-1 and TRBJ2-3, the complete variable domain is KAGVTQTPRYLIKTRGQQVTLSCSPISGHRSVSWYQQTPGQGLQFLFEYFSETQRNKGNFPGRFSGRQFSNSRSEMNVSTLELGDSALYLCASSLAARGEPTDTQYFGPGTRLTVL.

This clonotype was seen only a few times. The V gene is TRBV7-2, the J gene TRBJ1-1; perhaps TRBD1 as D (5 bases). This CDR3 is built from 14 residues. The V gene lost 7 bases and the J gene lost 0 bases, with 12 bases spanning the gap. Germline CDR1 is SGHTA and CDR2 is FQGNSA. This CDR3 reads CASTPGGVNTEAFF. The CDR3 DNA follows: TGTGCCAGCACCCCCGGGGGGGTGAACACTGAAGCTTTCTTT. Filled out from reference TRBV7-2 and TRBJ1-1, the complete variable domain reads GAGVSQSPSNKVTEKGKDVELRCDPISGHTALYWYRQSLGQGLEFLIYFQGNSAPDKSGLPSDRFSAERTGGSVSTLTIQRTQQEDSAVYLCASTPGGVNTEAFFGQGTRLTVV.

Only a few counts were recorded for this clonotype. The chain links TRBV4-1 to TRBJ2-1; TRBD2 matches at 7 bases. The germline gives CDR1 MGHRA, CDR2 YSYEKL. V gave up 7 bases and J gave up 0 bases; unmatched junction bases: 9. The CDR3 contains 16 residues. The CDR3 protein is CASTWRLADSYNEQFF. The CDR3 nucleotides read TGCGCCAGCACCTGGAGGCTAGCGGACTCCTACAATGAGCAGTTCTTC.

The chain combines TRBV20-1 with TRBJ2-3; 8 positions agree with TRBD2. Germline V CDR1 and CDR2: DFQATT, SNEGSKA (reference sequence). This CDR3 comprises 15 residues. The V and J ends lost 4 bases and 2 bases, in that order; junction bases with no gene match: 8. CDR3: CSATLQRGNTDTQYF. Here the CDR3 DNA reads TGCAGTGCTACTCTACAGCGGGGGAACACAGATACGCAGTATTTT.

This clonotype occurred a few times. This chain joins TRBV6-1 and TRBJ2-1; 7 positions agree with TRBD2. Germline values: CDR1 MNHNS, CDR2 SASEGT. V lost 2 bases to trimming and J lost 2 bases; unmatched junction nucleotides: 6. The CDR3 extends over 16 amino acids. CDR3 coding DNA: TGTGCCAGCAGTGAACACGGGGAGGGGACCTACAATGAGCAGTTCTTC. Its protein product is CASSEHGEGTYNEQFF.

This chain uses TRBV7-9 with TRBJ2-5; no firm D call. The germline gives CDR1 SEHNR, CDR2 FQNEAQ (reference sequence). The V gene lost 5 bases and the J gene lost 1 base, with 11 bases spanning the gap. CDR3 size: 14 residues. CDR3 nucleotides: TGTGCCAGCAGCACCGACGTGTCCCAAGAGACCCAGTACTTC. It yields the protein CASSTDVSQETQYF.

The chain is built from TRBV3-1 and TRBJ1-6; no clear D. This CDR3 is 13 amino acids long. Trimming took 1 base from V and 15 from J, leaving 13 bases between them. The germline V gene encodes CDR1 LGHDT and CDR2 YNNKEL (reference sequence). In DNA form, the CDR3 reads TGTGCCAGCAGCCAAGGGCCTAGGAGTGGCCTCCACTTT. Encoded protein: CASSQGPRSGLHF.

The chain uses TRBV12-3 or TRBV12-4 and TRBJ2-1; TRBD1 matches 10 bases. V shed 4 bases and J 4 bases; nucleotides not matched to a gene: 10. This CDR3 has 17 amino acids. The CDR3 spells CASSSLWTGGLYNEQFF. In DNA form, the CDR3 reads TGTGCCAGCAGTTCCCTGTGGACAGGGGGTTTATACAATGAGCAGTTCTTC.

This clonotype came up a few times. The V gene is TRBV12-3 or TRBV12-4, the J gene TRBJ2-1; D gene unclear. The CDR3 is 12 amino acids. V was cut by 9 bases and J by 5 bases, with 11 bases left in between. The CDR3 coding sequence is TGTGCCAGTCAAGGACCGGACAATGAGCAGTTCTTC. Its protein is CASQGPDNEQFF.

This clonotype was seen a few times. This CDR3 is CASSRGTATYEQYF. In DNA form, the CDR3 reads TGTGCCAGCAGCCGCGGGACCGCTACCTACGAGCAGTACTTC. The V gene is TRBV7-9, the J gene TRBJ2-7, with a possible D match to TRBD2 (6 bases). In germline, CDR1 is SEHNR, CDR2 FQNEAQ (reference sequence). With 5 bases removed from V and 2 bases from J, the gap between germline ends came to 13 bases. This CDR3 is built from 14 residues. Filled out from reference TRBV7-9 and TRBJ2-7, the complete variable domain reads DTGVSQNPRHKITKRGQNVTFRCDPISEHNRLYWYRQTLGQGPEFLTYFQNEAQLEKSRLLSDRFSAERPKGSFSTLEIQRTEQGDSAMYLCASSRGTATYEQYFGPGTRLTVT.

V is TRBV7-2 and J is TRBJ2-2; D possibly corresponds to TRBD2 (5 bases). V was cut by 5 bases and J by 0 bases, with 10 bases left in between. Germline CDR1 and CDR2: SGHTA and FQGNSA. The CDR3 runs 15 residues. For the CDR3, the DNA is TGTGCCAGCAGCCATCTAGCCTCGAACACCGGGGAGCTGTTTTTT. Translation: CASSHLASNTGELFF.

The chain combines TRBV5-1 with TRBJ2-4; the match to TRBD1 covers 9 bases. The CDR3 consists of 19 residues. CDR1 is SGHRS and CDR2 is YFSETQ in the germline V gene. V gave up 1 base and J gave up 0 bases; unmatched junction bases: 11. The CDR3 DNA reads TGCGCCAGCAGCTTGACCACAGGGGGCGGAGGGCGAGCCAAAAACATTCAGTACTTC. This encodes CASSLTTGGGGRAKNIQYF.

The J gene is TRBJ2-2, the V gene TRBV24-1, with 10 bases aligning to TRBD1. CDR3 length: 16 residues. The ends lost 4 bases at V and 6 bases at J; junction bases unmatched: 7. Germline V gene lookup returns CDR1 KGHDR and CDR2 SFDVKD. The CDR3 nucleotides are TGTGCCACCAGTGACCAGGGACAGGGGAGGCCCGGGGAGCTGTTTTTT. As protein: CATSDQGQGRPGELFF.

V gene TRBV5-1 combines with J gene TRBJ1-1; D possibly corresponds to TRBD1 (5 bases). V shed 2 bases and J shed 3 bases, with 20 bases lying between them. CDR3 length: 17 residues. Looked up from germline, CDR1 is SGHRS and CDR2 is YFSETQ. The CDR3 sequence is CASSLTPSFRGDTEAFF. The CDR3 nucleotides read TGCGCCAGCAGCTTAACTCCCAGTTTCCGAGGGGACACTGAAGCTTTCTTT.

The CDR3 nucleotides read TGTGCCAGCAGTTTGGGGGCGGGATACAATGAGCAGTTCTTC. It translates to CASSLGAGYNEQFF. The chain carries TRBV12-3 or TRBV12-4 and TRBJ2-1; D assignment may be TRBD1 or TRBD2 (6 bases each). V was cut by 3 bases and J by 4 bases, with 10 bases left in between. CDR3 size: 14 residues.

This chain uses TRBV27 with TRBJ2-3; D possibly corresponds to TRBD2 (6 bases). Between the trimmed V and J ends, which lost 2 bases and 3 bases, there was a span of 9 bases. Germline assignment: CDR1 MNHEY and CDR2 SMNVEV (reference sequence). The CDR3 contains 14 residues. The CDR3 bases are TGTGCCAGCAGTTTAACGGGAGAAACAGATACGCAGTATTTT. Its translation is CASSLTGETDTQYF.

This chain joins TRBV7-9 and TRBJ1-5, with a possible D match to TRBD1 (6 bases). Per the germline V gene, CDR1 is SEHNR and CDR2 is FQNEAQ (reference sequence). V was pared by 5 bases and J by 1 base, with 15 bases between. The CDR3 runs 16 residues. CDR3 bases: TGTGCCAGCAGCCGACAGGATAGAGGGAGCAATCAGCCCCAGCATTTT. Encoded protein: CASSRQDRGSNQPQHF.